This T cell receptor (beta chain) is drawn from a study of T cell responses to AZD1222 COVID-19 vaccine. Study-level points and caveats: Spike-specific TCRs gained breadth and depth after people received two AZD1222 doses. Repertoire collection took place solely once the T cell response had peaked.

About this clone itself: Its cognate antigen is unknown.

Germline-derived CDR1 and CDR2 are DFQATT and SNEGSKA (reference sequence). Trimming left V 5 bases short and J 2 bases short, with 6 bases between. The CDR3 spans 11 residues. Produced via immunoSEQ multiplex PCR; TCRdb's table is partial and in-frame only. The sample contains 100,000 or so clones, roughly 84% of which appear only once. Here the sequenced sample was peripheral blood, taken on day 0 of AZD1222 vaccination. The chain joins TRBV20-1 to TRBJ2-5; no clear D. The TCR sequence derives from an adult in good health. The CDR3 protein is CSAFAQETQYF. DNA for the CDR3: TGCAGTGCTTTTGCTCAAGAGACCCAGTACTTC.